This record looks at one T cell receptor (beta chain) sequence and its context. Its antigen is as yet unknown. The CDR3 is 16 amino acids. Germline lookup yields CDR1 SGHRS and CDR2 YFSETQ. V lost 5 bases, J lost 2 bases, and 12 bases stayed unmatched. The table came from immunoSEQ multiplex PCR; TCRdb's copy has only in-frame clones and leaves some out. Among about 110,000 clones, around 81% were seen once, and the ten largest hold less than 5%. The entry originates in a study of T cell responses to AZD1222 COVID-19 vaccine. In the study overall: Second doses were pooled across both intervals (about 4 or about 12 weeks).

General study findings and limits: Most donors were white British, females outnumbered males, and clonal diversity was possibly underestimated. Seropositivity was recorded at baseline in only 6 or 7 AZD1222 recipients.

This chain joins TRBV5-1 and TRBJ2-5; TRBD2 agrees at 7 bases. Sequenced here: peripheral blood, sampled on day 0 of AZD1222 vaccination. This sequence originates from an adult in good health. DNA for the CDR3: TGCGCCAGCAGAACGCAACAAGCGGGATATCAAGAGACCCAGTACTTC. It codes for CASRTQQAGYQETQYF.